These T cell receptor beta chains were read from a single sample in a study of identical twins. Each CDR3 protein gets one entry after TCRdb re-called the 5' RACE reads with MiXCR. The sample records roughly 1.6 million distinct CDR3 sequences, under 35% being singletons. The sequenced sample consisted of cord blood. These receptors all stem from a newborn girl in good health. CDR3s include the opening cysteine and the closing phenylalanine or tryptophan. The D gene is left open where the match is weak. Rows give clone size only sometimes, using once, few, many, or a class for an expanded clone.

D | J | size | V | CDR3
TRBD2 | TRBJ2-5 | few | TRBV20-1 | CSASNSGGALETQYF
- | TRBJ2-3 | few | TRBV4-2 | CASRPQGTDTQYF
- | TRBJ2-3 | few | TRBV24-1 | CATSDAAKGLTDTQYF
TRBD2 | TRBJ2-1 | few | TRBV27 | CASSLFSRGGMNEQFF
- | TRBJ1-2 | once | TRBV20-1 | CSARDPARGNYGYTF
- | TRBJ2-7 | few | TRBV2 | CATGGYFDSEQYF
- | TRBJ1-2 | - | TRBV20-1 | CSVLGSRDYGYTF
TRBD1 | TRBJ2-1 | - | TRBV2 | CASSASGGSDEQFF
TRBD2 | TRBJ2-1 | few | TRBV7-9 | CASTLSELAGGYNEQFF
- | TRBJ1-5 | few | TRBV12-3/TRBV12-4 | CASSPHRVLGDQPQHF
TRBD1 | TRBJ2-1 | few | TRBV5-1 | CASSLTGAYYNEQFF
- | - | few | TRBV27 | CASSFRGTSEQYF
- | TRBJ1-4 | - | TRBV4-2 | CASSRRGLNEKLFF
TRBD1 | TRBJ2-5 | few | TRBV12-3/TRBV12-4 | CASQFSTGEETQYF
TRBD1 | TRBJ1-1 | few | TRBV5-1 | CASSFSVWDREAEAFF
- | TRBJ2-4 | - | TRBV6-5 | CASSYSSDRAKNIQYF
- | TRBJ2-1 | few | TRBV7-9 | CASSSAGWWGVYNEQFF
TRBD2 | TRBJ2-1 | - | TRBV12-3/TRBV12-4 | CASHPTSGSTYNEQFF
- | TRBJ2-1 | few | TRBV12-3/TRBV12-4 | CASSYFGEQFF
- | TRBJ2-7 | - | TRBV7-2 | CASSLRLAQAGGIYSYEQYF